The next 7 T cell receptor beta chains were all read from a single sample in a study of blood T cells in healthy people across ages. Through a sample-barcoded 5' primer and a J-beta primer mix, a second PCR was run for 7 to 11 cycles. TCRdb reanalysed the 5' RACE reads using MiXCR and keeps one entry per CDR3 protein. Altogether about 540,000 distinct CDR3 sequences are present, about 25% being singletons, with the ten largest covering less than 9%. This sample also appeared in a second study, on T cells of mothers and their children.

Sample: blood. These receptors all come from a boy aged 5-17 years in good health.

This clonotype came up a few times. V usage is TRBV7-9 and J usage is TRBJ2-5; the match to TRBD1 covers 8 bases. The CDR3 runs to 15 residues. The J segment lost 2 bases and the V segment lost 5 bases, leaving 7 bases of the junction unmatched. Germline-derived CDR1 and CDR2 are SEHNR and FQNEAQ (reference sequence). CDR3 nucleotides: TGTGCCAGCAGCGCTCGGACAGGGAAACAAGAGACCCAGTACTTC. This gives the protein CASSARTGKQETQYF.

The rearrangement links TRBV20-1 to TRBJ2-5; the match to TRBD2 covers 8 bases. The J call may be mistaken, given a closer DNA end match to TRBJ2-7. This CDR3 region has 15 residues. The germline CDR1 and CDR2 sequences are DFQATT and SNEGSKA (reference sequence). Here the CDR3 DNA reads TGCAGTGCTAGAGGTGGCCAGCGGGGGATTTACGAGCAGTACTTC. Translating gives CSARGGQRGIYEQYF.

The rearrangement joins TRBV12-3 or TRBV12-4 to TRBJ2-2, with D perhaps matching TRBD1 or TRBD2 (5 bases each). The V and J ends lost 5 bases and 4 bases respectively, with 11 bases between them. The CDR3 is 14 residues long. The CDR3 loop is CASSIGGPTGELFF. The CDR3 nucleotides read TGTGCCAGCAGTATTGGGGGACCCACCGGGGAGCTGTTTTTT.

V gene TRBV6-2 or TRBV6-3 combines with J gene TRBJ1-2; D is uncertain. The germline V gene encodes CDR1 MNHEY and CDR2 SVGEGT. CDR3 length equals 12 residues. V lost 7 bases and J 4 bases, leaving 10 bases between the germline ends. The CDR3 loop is CASTPGGYGYTF. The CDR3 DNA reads TGTGCCAGCACTCCGGGAGGCTATGGCTACACCTTC.

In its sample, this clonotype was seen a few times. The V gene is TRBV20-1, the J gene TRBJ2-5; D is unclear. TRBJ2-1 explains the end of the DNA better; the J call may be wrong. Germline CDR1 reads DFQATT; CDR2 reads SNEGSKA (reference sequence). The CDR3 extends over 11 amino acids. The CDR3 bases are TGCGGTCCCCATTGGAGAAATGAGCAGTTCTTC. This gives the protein CGPHWRNEQFF.

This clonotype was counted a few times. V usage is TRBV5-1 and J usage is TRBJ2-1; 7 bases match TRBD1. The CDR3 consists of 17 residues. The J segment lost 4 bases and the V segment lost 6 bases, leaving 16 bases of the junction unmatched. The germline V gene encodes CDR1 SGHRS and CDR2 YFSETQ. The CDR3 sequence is CASTLSGGDRVYNEQFF. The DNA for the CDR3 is TGCGCCAGCACCCTCTCAGGAGGTGACAGGGTTTACAATGAGCAGTTCTTC.

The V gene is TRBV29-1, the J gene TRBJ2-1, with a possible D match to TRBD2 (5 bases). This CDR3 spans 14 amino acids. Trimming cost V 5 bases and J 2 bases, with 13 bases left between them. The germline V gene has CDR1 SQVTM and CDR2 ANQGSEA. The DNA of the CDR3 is TGCAGCGTTCAGTGGGAGCAGACCTACAATGAGCAGTTCTTC. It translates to CSVQWEQTYNEQFF.